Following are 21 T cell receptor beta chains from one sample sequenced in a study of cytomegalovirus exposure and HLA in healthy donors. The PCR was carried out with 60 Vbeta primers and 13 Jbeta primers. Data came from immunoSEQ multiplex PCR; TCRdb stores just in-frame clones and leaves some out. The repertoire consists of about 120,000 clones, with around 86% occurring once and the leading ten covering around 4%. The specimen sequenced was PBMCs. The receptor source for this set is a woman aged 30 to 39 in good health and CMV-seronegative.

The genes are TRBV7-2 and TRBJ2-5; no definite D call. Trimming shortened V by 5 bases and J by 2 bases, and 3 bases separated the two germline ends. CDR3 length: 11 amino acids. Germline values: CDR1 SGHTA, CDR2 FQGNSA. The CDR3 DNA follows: TGTGCCAGCAGCCGTCAAGAGACCCAGTACTTC. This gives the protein CASSRQETQYF.

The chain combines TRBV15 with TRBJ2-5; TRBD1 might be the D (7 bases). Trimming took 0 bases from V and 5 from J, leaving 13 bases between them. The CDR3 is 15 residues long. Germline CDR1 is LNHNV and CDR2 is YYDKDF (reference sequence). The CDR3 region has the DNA TGTGCCACCAGCAGAGATCGGGCAGGGGGGGAGACCCAGTACTTC. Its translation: CATSRDRAGGETQYF. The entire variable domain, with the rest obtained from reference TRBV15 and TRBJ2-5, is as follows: DAMVIQNPRYQVTQFGKPVTLSCSQTLNHNVMYWYQQKSSQAPKLLFHYYDKDFNNEADTPDNFQSRRPNTSFCFLDIRSPGLGDTAMYLCATSRDRAGGETQYFGPGTRLLVL.

The CDR3 DNA follows: TGCAGCGTTGATGTCCCCCGAAAAACCGGAGACATTCAGTACTTC. Translating gives CSVDVPRKTGDIQYF. The chain is built from TRBV29-1 and TRBJ2-4; no clear D. Germline loops: CDR1 SQVTM, CDR2 ANQGSEA. V lost 3 bases, J lost 8 bases, and 20 bases lay in between. CDR3 length: 15 amino acids.

DNA for the CDR3: TGTGCCAGCAGTTACAACGACGCGGCCACCGGGGAGCTGTTTTTT. Encoded protein: CASSYNDAATGELFF. This sequence joins TRBV6-5 and TRBJ2-2; no reliable D call. Trimming left V 2 bases short and J 4 bases short, with 11 bases between. The CDR3 has 15 residues. The germline gives CDR1 MNHEY, CDR2 SVGAGI.

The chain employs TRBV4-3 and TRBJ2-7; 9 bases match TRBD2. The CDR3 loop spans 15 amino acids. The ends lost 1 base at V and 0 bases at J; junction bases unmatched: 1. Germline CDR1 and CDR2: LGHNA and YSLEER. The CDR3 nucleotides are TGCGCCAGCAGCCAAGTAGCGGGAGCCTCCTACGAGCAGTACTTC. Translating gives CASSQVAGASYEQYF.

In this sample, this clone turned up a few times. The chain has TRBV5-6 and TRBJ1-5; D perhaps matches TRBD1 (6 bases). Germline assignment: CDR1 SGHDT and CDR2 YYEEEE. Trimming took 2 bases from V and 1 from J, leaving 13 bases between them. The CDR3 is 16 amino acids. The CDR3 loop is CASSFLGAGSNQPQHF. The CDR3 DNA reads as TGTGCCAGCAGCTTTCTGGGGGCTGGGAGCAATCAGCCCCAGCATTTT. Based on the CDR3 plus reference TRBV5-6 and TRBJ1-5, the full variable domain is DAGVTQSPTHLIKTRGQQVTLRCSPKSGHDTVSWYQQALGQGPQFIFQYYEEEERQRGNFPDRFSGHQFPNYSSELNVNALLLGDSALYLCASSFLGAGSNQPQHFGDGTRLSIL.

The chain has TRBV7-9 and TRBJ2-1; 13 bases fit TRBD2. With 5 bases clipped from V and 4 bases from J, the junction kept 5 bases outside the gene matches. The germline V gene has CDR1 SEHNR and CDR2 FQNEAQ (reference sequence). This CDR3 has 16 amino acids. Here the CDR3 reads CASSPEGLAGYNEQFF. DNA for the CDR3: TGTGCCAGCAGCCCGGAGGGACTAGCGGGATACAATGAGCAGTTCTTC.

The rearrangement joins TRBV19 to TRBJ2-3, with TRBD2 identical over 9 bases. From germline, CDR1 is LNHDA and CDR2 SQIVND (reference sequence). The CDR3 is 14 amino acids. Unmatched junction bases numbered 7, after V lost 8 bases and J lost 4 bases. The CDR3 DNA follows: TGTGCCAGTCGAGCTAGCGGGGTCCCAGATACGCAGTATTTT. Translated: CASRASGVPDTQYF.

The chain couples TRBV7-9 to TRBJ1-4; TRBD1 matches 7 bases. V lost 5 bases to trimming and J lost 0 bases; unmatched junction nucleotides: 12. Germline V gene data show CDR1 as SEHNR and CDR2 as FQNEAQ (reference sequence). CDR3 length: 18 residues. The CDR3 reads CASSTHRGTSPTNEKLFF. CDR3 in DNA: TGTGCCAGCAGCACCCACAGGGGAACCAGCCCAACTAATGAAAAACTGTTTTTT.

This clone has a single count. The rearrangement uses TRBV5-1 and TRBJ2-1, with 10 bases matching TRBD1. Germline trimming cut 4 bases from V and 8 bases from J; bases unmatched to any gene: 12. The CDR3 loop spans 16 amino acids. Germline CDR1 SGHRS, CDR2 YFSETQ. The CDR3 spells CASSTTLGTGVDEQFF. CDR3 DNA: TGCGCCAGCAGCACGACGCTCGGGACAGGGGTCGATGAGCAGTTCTTC.

CDR3 sequence: CASSLVSSVADNEQFF. CDR3 coding DNA: TGCGCCAGCAGCTTGGTCTCGTCGGTAGCGGACAATGAGCAGTTCTTC. V usage is TRBV5-1 and J usage is TRBJ2-1; D may be TRBD2 (6 bases). Trimming left V 0 bases short and J 5 bases short, with 15 bases between. Germline V lookup: CDR1 SGHRS, CDR2 YFSETQ. The CDR3 is 16 amino acids.

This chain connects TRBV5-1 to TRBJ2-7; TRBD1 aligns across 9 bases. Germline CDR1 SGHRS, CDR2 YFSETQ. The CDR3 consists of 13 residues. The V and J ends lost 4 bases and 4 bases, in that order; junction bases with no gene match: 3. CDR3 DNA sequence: TGCGCCAGCAGCGGGACAGGGCTATACGAGCAGTACTTC. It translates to CASSGTGLYEQYF.

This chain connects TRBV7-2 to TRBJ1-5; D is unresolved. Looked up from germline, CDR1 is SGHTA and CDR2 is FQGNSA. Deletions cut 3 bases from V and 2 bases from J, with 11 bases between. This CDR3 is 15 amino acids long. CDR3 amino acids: CASSFGGLRNQPQHF. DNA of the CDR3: TGTGCCAGCAGCTTTGGAGGGTTGCGCAATCAGCCCCAGCATTTT.

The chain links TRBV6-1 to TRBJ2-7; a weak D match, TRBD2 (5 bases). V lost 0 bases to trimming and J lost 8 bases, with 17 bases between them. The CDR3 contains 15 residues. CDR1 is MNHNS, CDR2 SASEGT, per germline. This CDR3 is CASSEALGSGFKQYF. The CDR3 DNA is TGTGCCAGCAGTGAAGCGCTGGGCAGCGGATTTAAGCAGTACTTC.

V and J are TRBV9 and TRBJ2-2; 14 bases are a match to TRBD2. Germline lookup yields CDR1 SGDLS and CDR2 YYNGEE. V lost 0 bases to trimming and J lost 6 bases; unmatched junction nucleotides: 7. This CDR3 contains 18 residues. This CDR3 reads CASSVETSGRAGSGELFF. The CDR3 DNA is TGTGCCAGCAGCGTAGAGACTAGCGGGAGGGCAGGGTCCGGGGAGCTGTTTTTT.

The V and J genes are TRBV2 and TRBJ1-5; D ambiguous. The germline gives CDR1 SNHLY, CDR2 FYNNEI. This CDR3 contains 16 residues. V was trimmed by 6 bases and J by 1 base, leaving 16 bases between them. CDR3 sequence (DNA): TGTGCCAGCAGCTCCGACCCGAGGGTCAGCAATCAGCCCCAGCATTTT. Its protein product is CASSSDPRVSNQPQHF.

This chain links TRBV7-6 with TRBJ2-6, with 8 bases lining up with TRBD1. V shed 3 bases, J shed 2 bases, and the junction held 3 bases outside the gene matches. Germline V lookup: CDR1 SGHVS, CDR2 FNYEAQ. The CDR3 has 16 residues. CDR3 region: CASSLQGQAGANVLTF. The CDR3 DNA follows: TGTGCCAGCAGCTTGCAGGGACAGGCTGGGGCCAACGTCCTGACTTTC. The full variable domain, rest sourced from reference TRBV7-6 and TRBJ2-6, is GAGVSQSPRYKVTKRGQDVALRCDPISGHVSLYWYRQALGQGPEFLTYFNYEAQQDKSGLPNDRFSAERPEGSISTLTIQRTEQRDSAMYRCASSLQGQAGANVLTFGAGSRLTVL.

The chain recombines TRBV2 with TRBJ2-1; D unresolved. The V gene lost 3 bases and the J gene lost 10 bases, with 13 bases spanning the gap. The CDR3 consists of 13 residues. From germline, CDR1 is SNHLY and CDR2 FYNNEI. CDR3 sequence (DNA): TGTGCCAGCAGTGACGGAGCCCGCGAGGAGCAGTTCTTC. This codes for CASSDGAREEQFF.

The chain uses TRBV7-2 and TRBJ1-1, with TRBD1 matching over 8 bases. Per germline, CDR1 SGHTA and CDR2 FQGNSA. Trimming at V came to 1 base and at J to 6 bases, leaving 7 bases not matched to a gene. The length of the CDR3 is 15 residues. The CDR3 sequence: CASSLVAGGGPEAFF. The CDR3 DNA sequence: TGTGCCAGCAGCTTAGTCGCAGGGGGCGGACCTGAAGCTTTCTTT.

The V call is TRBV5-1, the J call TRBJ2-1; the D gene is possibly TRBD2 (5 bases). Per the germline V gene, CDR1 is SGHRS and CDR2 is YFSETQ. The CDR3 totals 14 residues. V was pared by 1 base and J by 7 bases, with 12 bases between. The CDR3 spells CASSLKGPGNEQFF. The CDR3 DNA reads TGCGCCAGCAGCTTGAAGGGTCCGGGGAATGAGCAGTTCTTC.

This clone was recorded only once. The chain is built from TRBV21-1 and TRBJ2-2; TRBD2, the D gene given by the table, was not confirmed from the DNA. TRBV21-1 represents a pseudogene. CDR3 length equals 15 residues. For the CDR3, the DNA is TGTGTCAGCAGCAAAGGGCGGGGGCGCACCGGGGAGCTGTTTTTT. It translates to CVSSKGRGRTGELFF.